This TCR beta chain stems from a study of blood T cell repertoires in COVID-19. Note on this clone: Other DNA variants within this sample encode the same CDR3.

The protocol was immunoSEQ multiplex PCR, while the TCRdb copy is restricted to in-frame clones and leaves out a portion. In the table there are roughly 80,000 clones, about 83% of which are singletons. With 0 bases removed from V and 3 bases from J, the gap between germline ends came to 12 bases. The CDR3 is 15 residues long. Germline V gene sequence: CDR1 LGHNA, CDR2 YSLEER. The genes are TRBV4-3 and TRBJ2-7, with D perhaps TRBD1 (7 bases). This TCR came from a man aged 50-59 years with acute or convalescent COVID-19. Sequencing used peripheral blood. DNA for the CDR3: TGCGCCAGCAGCCAAGACCGACAGGGAGGCTACGAGCAGTACTTC. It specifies CASSQDRQGGYEQYF.